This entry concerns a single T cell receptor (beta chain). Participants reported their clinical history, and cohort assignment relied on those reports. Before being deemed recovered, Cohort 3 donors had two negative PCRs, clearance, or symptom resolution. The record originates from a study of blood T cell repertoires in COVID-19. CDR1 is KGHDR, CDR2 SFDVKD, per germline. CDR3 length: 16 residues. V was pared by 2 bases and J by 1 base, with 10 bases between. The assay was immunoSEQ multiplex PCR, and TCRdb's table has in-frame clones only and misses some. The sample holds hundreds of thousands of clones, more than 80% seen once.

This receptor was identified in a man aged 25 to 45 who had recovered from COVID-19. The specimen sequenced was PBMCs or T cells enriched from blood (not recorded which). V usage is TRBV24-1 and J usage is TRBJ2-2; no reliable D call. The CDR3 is CATSDYEVGNTGELFF. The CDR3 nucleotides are TGTGCCACCAGTGATTATGAGGTCGGGAACACCGGGGAGCTGTTTTTT.